Each of the 13 T cell receptor beta chains below was sequenced from the same sample in a study of blood T cells in healthy people across ages. Using a J-beta primer mix together with a sample-barcoded 5' primer, a second PCR was run for about 6 to 12 cycles. TCRdb re-called the 5' RACE reads with MiXCR, one entry per CDR3 protein. The sample includes 800,000 to 1,000,000 distinct CDR3 sequences, under 50% seen only once; the top ten take roughly 12%. The specimen was blood. These receptors all stem from a man aged 25 to 40 in good health.

At least ten counts were recorded for this clonotype. The chain is built from TRBV20-1 and TRBJ2-7, with 8 nucleotides matching TRBD1. This CDR3 region has 14 residues. CDR1 DFQATT and CDR2 SNEGSKA come from the germline V gene (reference sequence). Losses at the gene ends were 6 bases for V and 1 base for J; bases not matched to a gene: 8. CDR3 coding DNA: TGCAGTGCCGGCCAGGGGGCTCAGTCCTACGAGCAGTACTTC. As protein: CSAGQGAQSYEQYF.

The chain carries TRBV10-3 and TRBJ2-7; D gene uncertain. Germline V lookup: CDR1 ENHRY, CDR2 SYGVKD. This CDR3 spans 11 amino acids. The V end lost 4 bases, the J end lost 5 bases, and 6 bases lay between the germline ends. CDR3 region: CAISVTDEQYF. DNA for the CDR3: TGTGCCATCAGTGTAACCGACGAGCAGTACTTC.

This chain links TRBV3-1 with TRBJ2-7, with D unresolved. The V end was cut by 0 bases, the J end by 3 bases, with 9 bases between. The CDR3 has 14 residues. CDR1 and CDR2 from the germline V gene are LGHDT and YNNKEL (reference sequence). CDR3 nucleotides: TGTGCCAGCAGCCAAGAGACGGCCGTCTACGAGCAGTACTTC. This translates into CASSQETAVYEQYF.

The chain employs TRBV20-1 and TRBJ1-3, with D hard to call. The CDR3 length is 14 residues. Trimming cost V 3 bases and J 2 bases, with 11 bases left between them. Germline V gene lookup returns CDR1 DFQATT and CDR2 SNEGSKA (reference sequence). The CDR3 DNA reads TGCAGTGCTAGGGGCCGGACGCCTGGAAACACCATATATTTT. Residues: CSARGRTPGNTIYF.

The chain links TRBV4-2 to TRBJ1-2; D remains ambiguous. Germline loops: CDR1 LGHNA, CDR2 YNFKEQ. This CDR3 is built from 15 residues. V shed 4 bases and J shed 2 bases, with 14 bases lying between them. CDR3 nucleotide sequence: TGTGCCAGCAGCCCCTCGGGAGCACCCAACTATGGCTACACCTTC. Encoded protein: CASSPSGAPNYGYTF.

The chain recombines TRBV20-1 with TRBJ1-2; 7 bases are a match to TRBD1. The V gene end was trimmed by 5 bases and the J gene end by 4 bases; junction bases not matched to a gene: 7. This CDR3 has 13 residues. Germline lookup yields CDR1 DFQATT and CDR2 SNEGSKA (reference sequence). The CDR3 sequence: CSAQLRQGYGYTF. As DNA, the CDR3 is TGCAGTGCTCAGCTCAGACAGGGCTATGGCTACACCTTC.

This clonotype showed up just a few times. This rearrangement joins TRBV28 to TRBJ2-3; 8 bases fit TRBD2. The CDR3 covers 15 residues. V dropped 4 bases and J dropped 5; count of bases not matched to a gene: 8. CDR1 is MDHEN, CDR2 SYDVKM, per germline. The CDR3 loop reads CASSSGGTRGDTQYF. As DNA, the CDR3 is TGTGCCAGCAGTTCTGGCGGGACTAGGGGAGATACGCAGTATTTT.

The V call is TRBV27, the J call TRBJ1-2; tentatively, D is TRBD1 (5 bases). The germline V gene has CDR1 MNHEY and CDR2 SMNVEV (reference sequence). The V end was cut by 11 bases, the J end by 6 bases, with 13 bases between. This CDR3 has 11 residues. The CDR3 sequence is CAVRDGNGYTF. The CDR3 bases are TGTGCCGTAAGGGACGGTAATGGCTACACCTTC.

This clonotype has just a few counts. The gene calls are TRBV27 and TRBJ2-7; 8 bases line up with TRBD1. Germline CDR1 MNHEY, CDR2 SMNVEV (reference sequence). Trimming took 8 bases from V and 3 from J; bases not matched to a gene: 6. The CDR3 has 13 residues. CDR3 DNA: TGTGCCAGCTGGACAGGGAGGAGCTACGAGCAGTACTTC. This translates into CASWTGRSYEQYF.

This clonotype showed up just a few times. The J gene is TRBJ1-1, the V gene TRBV27; tentative D call: TRBD1 (5 bases). Germline V gene data show CDR1 as MNHEY and CDR2 as SMNVEV (reference sequence). V dropped 7 bases and J dropped 5 bases, with 11 bases sitting between them. This CDR3 comprises 12 residues. The CDR3 protein is CASMRGLTEAFF. The CDR3 region has the DNA TGTGCCAGCATGAGGGGTTTGACTGAAGCTTTCTTT.

Remarks on this clonotype: A junction boundary mismatches the germline segment, possibly from a read error. The rearrangement joins TRBV12-3 or TRBV12-4 to TRBJ1-1, with TRBD1 as a possible D gene (6 bases). CDR3 length equals 13 residues. As DNA, the CDR3 is TGTGCCAGCGGCTACGGGGGCCTAGCTGAACCTTTCTTT. This codes for CASGYGGLAEPFF.

The chain employs TRBV29-1 and TRBJ2-1; 14 bases are a match to TRBD2. Germline CDR1 is SQVTM and CDR2 is ANQGSEA. CDR3 size: 15 residues. V was pared by 6 bases and J by 5 bases, with 6 bases of the junction left unmatched. The DNA of the CDR3 is TGCAGCGTCGGGACTAGCGGGGGACAACACAATGAGCAGTTCTTC. The encoded protein is CSVGTSGGQHNEQFF.

The chain is built from TRBV29-1 and TRBJ1-1; possibly TRBD1 for D (6 bases). Germline V CDR1 and CDR2: SQVTM, ANQGSEA. V lost 0 bases, J lost 9 bases, and 17 bases lay in between. CDR3 length: 14 amino acids. The CDR3 DNA reads as TGCAGCGTTGAAGAGGTGAACGGGGGCCACCAAGCTTTCTTT. Its translation: CSVEEVNGGHQAFF.